This T cell receptor beta chain stems from a study of blood T cell repertoires in COVID-19. Study overall: Material from acute and convalescent COVID-19 was sourced from the United States, Italy and Spain.

As handled by the study authors: Amplified reference gene primers provided the basis for estimating nucleated cell counts. Assay used: immunoSEQ multiplex PCR; TCRdb lists only in-frame clones, some missing. D and trimming come from the DNA, and the V and J calls and clone size come from that table. The table has more than 45,000 clones, about 80% seen once. This CDR3 is built from 16 residues. From germline, CDR1 is MNHEY and CDR2 SVGEGT. The V end lost 2 bases, the J end lost 4 bases, and 18 bases lay between the germline ends. The origin of this receptor is a human donor in a cohort sampled during active COVID-19. The sample was peripheral blood. The chain couples TRBV6-2 or TRBV6-3 to TRBJ2-7; perhaps TRBD2 as D (7 bases). The CDR3, as DNA: TGTGCCAGCAGTTACGTCTCTCGGGGGGCGACTTACGAGCAGTACTTC. Amino acid sequence: CASSYVSRGATYEQYF.